This T cell receptor (beta chain) came from a study of blood T cell repertoires in COVID-19. Participants were aged roughly 18 to 100 years from some 24 US areas. Cohort 3 donors counted as recovered after two negative PCRs, clearance, or resolved symptoms. In this sample, this clone turned up once. The assay was immunoSEQ multiplex PCR, and TCRdb's table has in-frame clones only and misses some. The sample has hundreds of thousands of clones, 65% to 90% seen once. This CDR3 spans 15 amino acids. Germline CDR1 SNHLY, CDR2 FYNNEI. The V gene lost 1 base and the J gene lost 5 bases, with 11 bases spanning the gap.

Sample: PBMCs or T cells enriched from blood (not recorded which). The genes are TRBV2 and TRBJ1-4; D gene ambiguous. This clonotype originated in a man in his forties or fifties who had recovered from COVID-19. The CDR3 spells CASSEGREVNEKLFF. In nucleotides, the CDR3 is TGTGCCAGCAGTGAAGGTCGGGAAGTAAATGAAAAACTGTTTTTT.